This is a list of T cell receptor beta chains from one sample in a study of tumor and adjacent non-tumor tissue in lung cancer. TCRdb used MiXCR to reprocess the multiplex PCR reads, holding one entry per CDR3 protein. The sample carries more than 55,000 distinct CDR3 sequences, 65% to 80% recorded once. The sample comprised distant non-tumor lung tissue. Every receptor here comes from a man in his 60s with non-small cell lung cancer. CDR3s include the opening cysteine and the closing phenylalanine or tryptophan. D genes are given only for firm matches. Not every row has a clone size; where given, it reads once, few, many or a size class.

CDR3 protein: CASRQSCRANYGYTF
CDR3 DNA: TGTGCAAGCAGACAGTCTTGTAGGGCCAACTATGGCTACACCTTC
V gene: TRBV6-2/TRBV6-3
clone size: .
D gene: .
CDR3 length: 15
J gene: TRBJ1-2

CDR3 protein: CASSPTTNGSDNEQFF
CDR3 DNA: TGTGCCAGCTCACCCACGACTAACGGGAGTGACAATGAGCAGTTCTTC
V gene: TRBV18
clone size: .
D gene: .
CDR3 length: 16
J gene: TRBJ2-1

CDR3 protein: CASRQDQRADGYTF
CDR3 DNA: TGTGCCAGCAGACAAGATCAGAGGGCAGATGGCTACACCTTC
V gene: TRBV4-2
clone size: .
D gene: .
CDR3 length: 14
J gene: TRBJ1-2

CDR3 protein: CASCELAVVTGELFF
CDR3 DNA: TGTGCCAGCTGTGAACTAGCGGTAGTCACCGGGGAGCTGTTTTTT
V gene: TRBV6-1
clone size: .
D gene: TRBD2
CDR3 length: 15
J gene: TRBJ2-2

CDR3 protein: CASSGAGAGTQYF
CDR3 DNA: TGTGCCAGCAGTGGGGCCGGGGCTGGGACGCAGTATTTT
V gene: TRBV6-6
clone size: .
D gene: .
CDR3 length: 13
J gene: TRBJ2-3

CDR3 protein: CANSPGTRGEYNEQFF
CDR3 DNA: TGTGCCAACAGTCCAGGGACGCGGGGGGAATACAATGAGCAATTCTTC
V gene: TRBV11-1
clone size: .
D gene: TRBD2
CDR3 length: 16
J gene: TRBJ2-1

CDR3 protein: CASTQGLNTGELFF
CDR3 DNA: TGCGCCAGCACTCAGGGGCTAAACACCGGGGAGCTGTTTTTT
V gene: TRBV10-2
clone size: .
D gene: .
CDR3 length: 14
J gene: TRBJ2-2

CDR3 protein: CASSQDTQDTQYF
CDR3 DNA: TGTGCTAGCAGCCAGGACACCCAAGATACACAGTACTTC
V gene: TRBV5-6
clone size: .
D gene: .
CDR3 length: 13
J gene: TRBJ2-5

CDR3 protein: CSVLTGTPVKLFF
CDR3 DNA: TGCAGCGTTCTTACCGGGACCCCCGTGAAACTGTTTTTT
V gene: TRBV29-1
clone size: .
D gene: .
CDR3 length: 13
J gene: TRBJ1-4

CDR3 protein: CAGSQLWHQLYF
CDR3 DNA: TGCGCCGGCAGCCAACTATGGCATCAACTGTACTTC
V gene: TRBV4-1
clone size: .
D gene: .
CDR3 length: 12
J gene: TRBJ2-5

CDR3 protein: CSVRGSAGGHSIDTQYF
CDR3 DNA: TGCAGTGTTAGAGGTTCAGCGGGAGGGCACAGCATAGATACGCAGTATTTT
V gene: TRBV20-1
clone size: .
D gene: TRBD2
CDR3 length: 17
J gene: TRBJ2-3

CDR3 protein: CSVRGPQNTQYF
CDR3 DNA: TGCAGTGTTAGAGGGCCGCAAAACACTCAATACTTC
V gene: TRBV20-1
clone size: .
D gene: .
CDR3 length: 12
J gene: TRBJ2-4

CDR3 protein: CARSLFGASSSTDTQYF
CDR3 DNA: TGTGCCAGAAGCTTGTTCGGGGCGAGCTCTAGCACAGATACGCAGTATTTT
V gene: TRBV5-6
clone size: .
D gene: .
CDR3 length: 17
J gene: TRBJ2-3

CDR3 protein: CASSLWTSGTRVGVNEQFF
CDR3 DNA: TGCGCCAGCAGCCTCTGGACTAGCGGGACGAGGGTCGGTGTCAATGAGCAGTTCTTC
V gene: TRBV5-1
clone size: .
D gene: TRBD2
CDR3 length: 19
J gene: TRBJ2-1

CDR3 protein: CTTTYRGEGADTQYF
CDR3 DNA: TGTACCACCACCTACCGAGGGGAAGGGGCAGATACGCAGTATTTT
V gene: TRBV4-2
clone size: .
D gene: .
CDR3 length: 15
J gene: TRBJ2-3

CDR3 protein: CSARFEGDYTF
CDR3 DNA: TGCAGTGCTAGATTCGAGGGGGACTACACCTTC
V gene: TRBV29-1
clone size: .
D gene: .
CDR3 length: 11
J gene: TRBJ1-2

CDR3 protein: CASSHTSGIDELFF
CDR3 DNA: TGTGCCAGCAGCCATACTAGTGGCATCGATGAGCTGTTTTTT
V gene: TRBV11-1
clone size: .
D gene: .
CDR3 length: 14
J gene: TRBJ2-2

CDR3 protein: CASSYSGDSQETQYF
CDR3 DNA: TGTGCCAGCAGTTACTCGGGGGACAGCCAAGAGACCCAGTACTTC
V gene: TRBV6-5
clone size: .
D gene: TRBD1
CDR3 length: 15
J gene: TRBJ2-5

CDR3 protein: CSDRIPGQGTDTQYF
CDR3 DNA: TGCAGTGATAGGATCCCGGGACAGGGGACAGATACACAGTATTTT
V gene: TRBV20-1
clone size: once
D gene: TRBD1
CDR3 length: 15
J gene: TRBJ2-3

CDR3 protein: CASSKDRVADTQYF
CDR3 DNA: TGTGCCAGCAGCAAGGACAGGGTGGCAGATACGCAGTATTTT
V gene: TRBV7-8
clone size: .
D gene: TRBD1
CDR3 length: 14
J gene: TRBJ2-3

CDR3 protein: CSYIVHTQYF
CDR3 DNA: TGCAGCTACATAGTCCATACGCAGTACTTT
V gene: TRBV29-1
clone size: few
D gene: .
CDR3 length: 10
J gene: TRBJ2-3

CDR3 protein: CASSFRTDSYEQHF
CDR3 DNA: TGTGCCAGCAGCTTTAGAACAGACTCCTACGAGCAGCACTTC
V gene: TRBV5-6
clone size: once
D gene: .
CDR3 length: 14
J gene: TRBJ2-7

CDR3 protein: CASSYSRRETVEQHF
CDR3 DNA: TGCGCCAGCAGTTACTCGAGACGGGAGACGGTCGAGCAGCACTTC
V gene: TRBV6-5
clone size: .
D gene: .
CDR3 length: 15
J gene: TRBJ2-7

CDR3 protein: CARSPTSGSVNEQFF
CDR3 DNA: TGTGCCAGAAGCCCGACTAGCGGGTCTGTTAACGAGCAGTTCTTC
V gene: TRBV5-4
clone size: .
D gene: TRBD2
CDR3 length: 15
J gene: TRBJ2-1

CDR3 protein: CASSPGTSDEQSF
CDR3 DNA: TGTGCCAGCAGCCCCGGGACTAGTGATGAACAGTCCTTC
V gene: TRBV5-4
clone size: .
D gene: TRBD2
CDR3 length: 13
J gene: TRBJ2-1

CDR3 protein: CACSRIAEETQYF
CDR3 DNA: TGTGCCTGCAGTAGGATAGCCGAAGAGACCCAGTATTTC
V gene: TRBV6-4
clone size: .
D gene: .
CDR3 length: 13
J gene: TRBJ2-5

CDR3 protein: CVSSYEAWSIGGYTF
CDR3 DNA: TGTGTCAGCAGTTACGAGGCTTGGTCGATTGGTGGCTACACCTTC
V gene: TRBV6-5
clone size: once
D gene: .
CDR3 length: 15
J gene: TRBJ1-2

CDR3 protein: CASNEQNYGYTF
CDR3 DNA: TGTGCCAGCAATGAACAGAACTATGGCTACACCTTC
V gene: TRBV6-1
clone size: many
D gene: .
CDR3 length: 12
J gene: TRBJ1-2

CDR3 protein: CGVEAWENNEQLF
CDR3 DNA: TGCGGCGTTGAAGCATGGGAGAACAATGAGCAGCTCTTC
V gene: TRBV29-1
clone size: .
D gene: .
CDR3 length: 13
J gene: TRBJ2-1

CDR3 protein: CRAGGTGYEQYF
CDR3 DNA: TGCAGAGCTGGAGGAACTGGCTACGAGCAGTACTTC
V gene: TRBV29-1
clone size: .
D gene: .
CDR3 length: 12
J gene: TRBJ2-7

CDR3 protein: CASSLAGWAGGPYNDQFF
CDR3 DNA: TGCGCCAGCAGCTTGGCAGGTTGGGCGGGAGGGCCGTACAATGACCAGTTCTTC
V gene: TRBV5-1
clone size: .
D gene: TRBD2
CDR3 length: 18
J gene: TRBJ2-1

CDR3 protein: CASSYGGSNQETQYF
CDR3 DNA: TGTGCCAGCAGTTACGGCGGCAGCAACCAAGAGACCCAGTACTTC
V gene: TRBV6-6
clone size: .
D gene: .
CDR3 length: 15
J gene: TRBJ2-5

CDR3 protein: CAGSPTGGRDEHYF
CDR3 DNA: TGTGCCGGCAGCCCGACAGGGGGTAGGGATGAGCATTACTTC
V gene: TRBV4-2
clone size: .
D gene: TRBD1
CDR3 length: 14
J gene: TRBJ2-7

CDR3 protein: CSVEPVRTGELTEVFF
CDR3 DNA: TGCAGCGTTGAACCCGTCCGGACAGGGGAGTTGACTGAAGTTTTCTTT
V gene: TRBV29-1
clone size: .
D gene: TRBD1
CDR3 length: 16
J gene: TRBJ1-1

CDR3 protein: CASSIRDSLAGELFF
CDR3 DNA: TGTGCCAGCAGCATCCGGGACAGTCTAGCCGGGGAGCTGTTTTTT
V gene: TRBV5-4
clone size: .
D gene: TRBD1
CDR3 length: 15
J gene: TRBJ2-2

CDR3 protein: CSVEAGGGELFF
CDR3 DNA: TGCAGTGTTGAAGCGGGGGGCGGCGAACTGTTTTTT
V gene: TRBV29-1
clone size: few
D gene: .
CDR3 length: 12
J gene: TRBJ1-4

CDR3 protein: CASSYGQGCAYEQYF
CDR3 DNA: TGTGCTAGCAGTTACGGACAGGGGTGCGCCTACGAGCAGTACTTC
V gene: TRBV6-5
clone size: .
D gene: TRBD1
CDR3 length: 15
J gene: TRBJ2-7

CDR3 protein: CSEGTRGTDEKLFF
CDR3 DNA: TGCAGCGAGGGGACCAGGGGGACTGATGAAAAACTGTTTTTT
V gene: TRBV29-1
clone size: .
D gene: TRBD1
CDR3 length: 14
J gene: TRBJ1-4

CDR3 protein: CARTEGQSLNQAQHF
CDR3 DNA: TGTGCCAGAACAGAGGGACAGAGCCTCAATCAGGCCCAGCATTTT
V gene: TRBV6-1
clone size: .
D gene: TRBD1
CDR3 length: 15
J gene: TRBJ1-5

CDR3 protein: CANSPISQRTDTQYF
CDR3 DNA: TGTGCCAACAGCCCAATCTCACAGAGGACAGATACGCAGTATTTT
V gene: TRBV7-9
clone size: .
D gene: .
CDR3 length: 15
J gene: TRBJ2-3

CDR3 protein: CASSKPGQGHTKYGYTF
CDR3 DNA: TGCGCCAGCAGTAAACCGGGACAGGGCCACACTAAATATGGCTACACCTTC
V gene: TRBV28
clone size: once
D gene: TRBD1
CDR3 length: 17
J gene: TRBJ1-2

CDR3 protein: CASSLSPQDTQYF
CDR3 DNA: TGTGCTAGCAGTTTATCTCCCCAGGACACCCAGTACTTC
V gene: TRBV12-3/TRBV12-4
clone size: .
D gene: .
CDR3 length: 13
J gene: TRBJ2-5

CDR3 protein: CASSFGTRGKEQFF
CDR3 DNA: TGTGCCAGCAGCTTTGGGACTCGCGGAAAAGAGCAGTTCTTC
V gene: TRBV11-3
clone size: .
D gene: .
CDR3 length: 14
J gene: TRBJ2-1

CDR3 protein: CASSFRNAYERYF
CDR3 DNA: TGTGCCAGCAGTTTCCGCAATGCCTACGAGCGGTACTTC
V gene: TRBV12-3/TRBV12-4
clone size: .
D gene: .
CDR3 length: 13
J gene: TRBJ2-7

CDR3 protein: CSVDLRGREETQYF
CDR3 DNA: TGTAGCGTTGACCTCAGGGGGAGGGAGGAGACCCAGTACTTC
V gene: TRBV29-1
clone size: .
D gene: .
CDR3 length: 14
J gene: TRBJ2-5

CDR3 protein: CASTLGSGKAGELFF
CDR3 DNA: TGTGCCAGCACCCTAGGGAGCGGGAAGGCCGGGGAGCTGTTTTTT
V gene: TRBV11-2
clone size: few
D gene: TRBD2
CDR3 length: 15
J gene: TRBJ2-2

CDR3 protein: CASSPRTRLVGETAELFF
CDR3 DNA: TGCGCCAGCAGCCCGCGAACCCGACTAGTGGGAGAAACCGCGGAGCTGTTTTTT
V gene: TRBV4-1
clone size: .
D gene: .
CDR3 length: 18
J gene: TRBJ2-2

CDR3 protein: CASSQIEQKHTGELFF
CDR3 DNA: TGTGCAAGCAGTCAAATTGAGCAGAAACATACCGGGGAGCTGTTTTTT
V gene: TRBV7-3
clone size: .
D gene: .
CDR3 length: 16
J gene: TRBJ2-2

CDR3 protein: CASSVTGRTDTQYF
CDR3 DNA: TGTGCCAGCAGCGTTACGGGACGCACAGATACGCAGTATTTT
V gene: TRBV9
clone size: .
D gene: .
CDR3 length: 14
J gene: TRBJ2-3

CDR3 protein: CCVYTGISSYEQYF
CDR3 DNA: TGCTGCGTATACACCGGGATCAGTAGCTACGAGCAGTACTTC
V gene: TRBV29-1
clone size: .
D gene: .
CDR3 length: 14
J gene: TRBJ2-7

CDR3 protein: CASSQRQFSSYNEQSF
CDR3 DNA: TGTGCCAGCAGCCAACGACAGTTCAGCTCCTACAATGAGCAGTCCTTC
V gene: TRBV14
clone size: .
D gene: .
CDR3 length: 16
J gene: TRBJ2-1

CDR3 protein: CASNPRGGATDTQYF
CDR3 DNA: TGTGCCAGCAACCCCCGCGGAGGGGCCACGGATACGCAGTATTTT
V gene: TRBV7-9
clone size: .
D gene: .
CDR3 length: 15
J gene: TRBJ2-3

CDR3 protein: CASSSPGQGLYCYTF
CDR3 DNA: TGTGCCAGCAGTTCCCCTGGACAGGGTCTCTATTGCTACACCTTC
V gene: TRBV6-5
clone size: few
D gene: TRBD1
CDR3 length: 15
J gene: TRBJ1-2

CDR3 protein: CASSQERTSGSLPYF
CDR3 DNA: TGCGCCAGCAGCCAAGAGCGGACTAGCGGGAGTCTGCCGTACTTC
V gene: TRBV4-1
clone size: many
D gene: TRBD2
CDR3 length: 15
J gene: TRBJ2-7

CDR3 protein: CASSLRVILVNDQFF
CDR3 DNA: TGTGCCAGCAGCCTACGGGTGATTCTGGTGAATGATCAGTTCTTC
V gene: TRBV11-1
clone size: once
D gene: .
CDR3 length: 15
J gene: TRBJ2-1

CDR3 protein: CSASKFRSPSYNEQFF
CDR3 DNA: TGCAGTGCTAGCAAATTCAGGAGCCCCTCCTACAATGAGCAGTTCTTC
V gene: TRBV20-1
clone size: .
D gene: .
CDR3 length: 16
J gene: TRBJ2-1

CDR3 protein: CSVEGGSGVLYEQYF
CDR3 DNA: TGCAGCGTTGAGGGGGGGTCAGGGGTCCTCTACGAGCAGTACTTC
V gene: TRBV29-1
clone size: .
D gene: .
CDR3 length: 15
J gene: TRBJ2-7

CDR3 protein: CATSESDNSYDQYF
CDR3 DNA: TGTGCCACAAGTGAATCGGACAACTCCTACGATCAGTACTTC
V gene: TRBV24-1
clone size: .
D gene: .
CDR3 length: 14
J gene: TRBJ2-7

CDR3 protein: CASSLDGMTGSDQPQHF
CDR3 DNA: TGTGCCAGCAGCTTAGATGGTATGACAGGGTCAGATCAGCCCCAGCATTTT
V gene: TRBV11-2
clone size: once
D gene: TRBD1
CDR3 length: 17
J gene: TRBJ1-5

CDR3 protein: CASFTSGTYEEYF
CDR3 DNA: TGTGCCAGCTTCACAAGCGGAACCTACGAGGAGTACTTC
V gene: TRBV6-1
clone size: .
D gene: .
CDR3 length: 13
J gene: TRBJ2-7